The next 14 T cell receptor beta chains were all read from a single sample in a study of regulatory T cells in long-lasting Graves disease. According to the study, TCR beta libraries were built with iRepertoire HTBI primers and CDR3-region Arm-PCR. TCRdb called the multiplex PCR reads again in MiXCR, with one record for every CDR3 protein. The table lists some 440,000 distinct CDR3 sequences, roughly 20% of them singletons. Noted time point: persistent/refractory GD, antithyroid drugs over 5 years with positive TRAb. The authors made the TCR library using RNA they extracted from PBMCs. The specimen was peripheral blood mononuclear cells (PBMCs), collected when the disease was refractory, from a patient treated with antithyroid drugs. The receptors originated from a female donor with Graves disease.

This clonotype was seen ten or more times. V gene TRBV3-1 combines with J gene TRBJ1-2, with a possible D match to TRBD1 (6 bases). V gave up 5 bases and J gave up 12 bases, with 19 bases separating them. CDR3 length equals 13 residues. Looked up from germline, CDR1 is LGHDT and CDR2 is YNNKEL (reference sequence). This CDR3 reads CASSLFKTGFNTF. Written as DNA, the CDR3 is TGTGCCAGCAGCTTATTCAAGACAGGATTCAACACCTTC. The complete variable domain, with remaining parts taken from reference TRBV3-1 and TRBJ1-2, reads DTAVSQTPKYLVTQMGNDKSIKCEQNLGHDTMYWYKQDSKKFLKIMFSYNNKELIINETVPNRFSPKSPDKAHLNLHINSLELGDSAVYFCASSLFKTGFNTFGSGTRLTVV.

With respect to this clonotype: At one end the junction does not follow the germline gene, possibly because of a read error. The gene calls are TRBV28 and TRBJ2-7, with TRBD1 identical over 12 bases. This CDR3 comprises 15 residues. Germline values: CDR1 MDHEN, CDR2 SYDVKM. CDR3 region: CANSPHRDRGREQYF. In nucleotides, the CDR3 is TGTGCCAACAGTCCCCACCGGGACAGGGGGCGCGAGCAGTACTTC.

V and J are TRBV28 and TRBJ1-2; no firm D call. Trimming took 6 bases from V and 4 from J, leaving 18 bases between them. Germline assignment: CDR1 MDHEN and CDR2 SYDVKM. This CDR3 has 15 residues. CDR3 sequence: CASRPSLGRSYGYTF. Here the CDR3 DNA reads TGTGCCAGCAGGCCTTCTCTGGGCAGAAGCTATGGCTACACCTTC.

This chain uses TRBV7-8 with TRBJ2-1; D is possibly TRBD1 (8 bases). The CDR3 length is 14 residues. Between the trimmed V and J ends, which lost 5 bases and 7 bases, there was a span of 15 bases. Germline CDR1 and CDR2: SGHVS and FQNEAQ. For the CDR3, the DNA is TGTGCCAGCAGCCGTAACAGGGGGGGGAATGAGCAGTTCTTC. Translated: CASSRNRGGNEQFF. Variable domain in full (rest from reference TRBV7-8 and TRBJ2-1): GAGVSQSPRYKVAKRGQDVALRCDPISGHVSLFWYQQALGQGPEFLTYFQNEAQLDKSGLPSDRFFAERPEGSVSTLKIQRTQQEDSAVYLCASSRNRGGNEQFFGPGTRLTVL.

The rearrangement uses TRBV5-1 and TRBJ2-6, with D unresolved. Trimming cost V 2 bases and J 0 bases, with 6 bases left between them. The CDR3 has 15 residues. Germline CDR1 and CDR2: SGHRS and YFSETQ. The chain's CDR3 is CASSFQSSGANVLTF. CDR3 in DNA: TGCGCCAGCAGCTTCCAGAGCTCTGGGGCCAACGTCCTGACTTTC.

This clonotype was seen more than once but under ten times. The V and J genes are TRBV7-3 and TRBJ2-7, with 9 bases aligning to TRBD1. The V and J ends lost 5 bases and 4 bases, in that order; junction bases with no gene match: 6. The CDR3 consists of 14 residues. Germline assignment: CDR1 SGHTA and CDR2 FQGTGA. The CDR3 DNA follows: TGTGCCAGCAGCCAGACAGGGGGAGATTACGAGCAGTACTTC. Amino acid sequence: CASSQTGGDYEQYF.

The rearrangement uses TRBV7-9 and TRBJ1-1, with D perhaps matching TRBD1 (6 bases). The germline V gene has CDR1 SEHNR and CDR2 FQNEAQ (reference sequence). The V and J ends lost 5 bases and 2 bases respectively, with 18 bases between them. The length of the CDR3 is 16 residues. DNA of the CDR3: TGTGCCAGCAGCGCCCGGACAGCTGCCCTCAACACTGAAGCTTTCTTT. It translates to CASSARTAALNTEAFF.

This clonotype occurred a few times. V is TRBV3-1 and J is TRBJ1-3, with D maybe TRBD1 (5 bases). With 0 bases removed from V and 4 bases from J, the gap between germline ends came to 16 bases. The CDR3 has 17 amino acids. Looked up from germline, CDR1 is LGHDT and CDR2 is YNNKEL (reference sequence). The CDR3 region is CASSQDGTRRSGNTIYF. The CDR3 nucleotides read TGTGCCAGCAGCCAAGATGGGACCCGCAGATCGGGAAACACCATATATTTT.

This clonotype was found many times. This rearrangement joins TRBV6-1 to TRBJ2-2; D call uncertain. V lost 2 bases to trimming and J lost 1 base, with 5 bases between them. CDR3 length: 14 amino acids. Per the germline V gene, CDR1 is MNHNS and CDR2 is SASEGT. The CDR3 reads CASSEWLNTGELFF. CDR3 coding DNA: TGTGCCAGCAGTGAATGGCTGAACACCGGGGAGCTGTTTTTT.

This clonotype was seen repeatedly, ten times or more. The CDR3 nucleotides read TGTGCCAGCAGCTTATGGACAGGGGGGTACGAGCAGTACTTC. Protein: CASSLWTGGYEQYF. The V call is TRBV11-1, the J call TRBJ2-7; TRBD1 aligns across 10 bases. V lost 2 bases to trimming and J lost 4 bases; unmatched junction nucleotides: 2. CDR3 length equals 14 residues. The germline V gene has CDR1 SGHAT and CDR2 FQDESV (reference sequence).

The sample holds a few counts of this clonotype. The rearrangement joins TRBV7-9 to TRBJ2-7; D perhaps matches TRBD2 (6 bases). V dropped 3 bases and J dropped 3 bases, with 18 bases sitting between them. There are 16 residues in the CDR3. In germline, CDR1 is SEHNR, CDR2 FQNEAQ (reference sequence). The CDR3 nucleotides are TGTGCCAGCAGCTTGGGGGGATCTCCTTTTAACTACGAGCAGTACTTC. Translated: CASSLGGSPFNYEQYF.

The rearrangement links TRBV19 to TRBJ2-7; 8 nucleotides line up with TRBD1. The CDR3 sequence is 15 residues long. Germline V gives CDR1 LNHDA, CDR2 SQIVND (reference sequence). The ends lost 5 bases at V and 1 base at J; junction bases unmatched: 7. The CDR3 is CASSPDRGTSYEQYF. The CDR3, as DNA: TGTGCCAGTAGTCCAGACAGGGGAACGTCCTACGAGCAGTACTTC.

V usage is TRBV20-1 and J usage is TRBJ1-5; 9 bases fit TRBD1. Germline trimming cut 6 bases from V and 5 bases from J; bases unmatched to any gene: 5. The CDR3 length is 13 residues. Germline V CDR1 and CDR2: DFQATT, SNEGSKA (reference sequence). DNA of the CDR3: TGCAGTGCGACAGGGGGACGGGATCAGCCCCAGCATTTT. Translation: CSATGGRDQPQHF.

The genes are TRBV11-3 and TRBJ2-5; 7 bases line up with TRBD1. V gave up 5 bases and J gave up 6 bases; unmatched junction bases: 9. CDR3 length: 14 amino acids. CDR1 SGHNT and CDR2 YENEEA come from the germline V gene. The CDR3 DNA reads as TGTGCCAGCAGCCCCGGGACAGACGGGAAGACCCAGTACTTC. This gives the protein CASSPGTDGKTQYF.